The text below deals with one TCR beta chain. Germline-derived CDR1 and CDR2 are ENHRY and SYGVKD. There are 13 residues in the CDR3. V was shortened by 0 bases and J by 0 bases, with 2 bases between the two germline ends. This sample stems from a study of cytomegalovirus exposure and HLA in healthy donors. Amplification used 60 Vbeta primers and 13 Jbeta primers. Assay: immunoSEQ multiplex PCR; the TCRdb copy retains only in-frame clones and omits some. The sample lists 150,000 to 200,000 clones, 77% occurring once. The sequence was collected from a man aged 50-59 years in good health and CMV-seropositive. This sequence joins TRBV10-3 and TRBJ1-1; D uncertain. The sequenced sample was PBMCs. The CDR3 coding sequence is TGTGCCATCAGTGAGTCTATGAACACTGAAGCTTTCTTT. Encoded protein: CAISESMNTEAFF.